Shown below are 24 T cell receptor beta chains from a single sample sequenced in a study of Ad26.COV2.S vaccination and SARS-CoV-2 variants. Treatment described: around 19 received Ad26.COV2.S at low or high dose, single or two shots; five or six received placebo; per-sample allocation not given. Sampling occurred on day 63 after the first vaccine or placebo injection. Libraries were prepared by immunoSEQ multiplex PCR; TCRdb keeps only in-frame clonotypes and omits some of them. The sample includes 400,000 or so clones, more than 85% of them seen just once. Sequences were derived from peripheral blood, sampled in a trial of Ad26.COV2.S vaccine versus placebo. The receptors here all came from a person aged 18-65 years who received the Ad26.COV2.S COVID-19 vaccine or a placebo.

V usage is TRBV6-2 or TRBV6-3 and J usage is TRBJ2-3; tentative D call: TRBD2 (6 bases). Looked up from germline, CDR1 is MNHEY and CDR2 is SVGEGT. There are 15 residues in the CDR3. V lost 3 bases to trimming and J lost 8 bases, with 18 bases between them. The CDR3 region has the DNA TGTGCCAGCAGTTATGTGGGGGGAGCACAGAGTACGCAGTATTTT. Encoded protein: CASSYVGGAQSTQYF.

The J gene is TRBJ2-5, the V gene TRBV6-1, with D unclear. CDR3 size: 16 residues. Trimming took off 1 base at V and 1 base at J, with 13 bases between the two ends. Germline CDR1 is MNHNS and CDR2 is SASEGT. The CDR3, as DNA: TGTGCCAGCAGTGAAGATGAGGAAATGGGCCAAGAGACCCAGTACTTC. As protein: CASSEDEEMGQETQYF.

The gene calls are TRBV10-3 and TRBJ2-3; D gene uncertain. CDR1 ENHRY and CDR2 SYGVKD come from the germline V gene. The V gene lost 4 bases and the J gene lost 2 bases, with 10 bases spanning the gap. This CDR3 has 14 amino acids. CDR3 DNA: TGTGCCATCAGTGTAGGCACCAACACAGATACGCAGTATTTT. This translates into CAISVGTNTDTQYF.

The rearrangement links TRBV20-1 to TRBJ1-5, with D perhaps matching TRBD1 (5 bases). The CDR3 runs to 14 residues. The V gene lost 3 bases and the J gene lost 7 bases, with 16 bases spanning the gap. Looked up from germline, CDR1 is DFQATT and CDR2 is SNEGSKA (reference sequence). The CDR3: CSASDRGAEQPQHF. The DNA for the CDR3 is TGCAGTGCTAGTGACAGAGGGGCAGAACAGCCCCAGCATTTT.

The rearrangement uses TRBV19 and TRBJ1-5; TRBD1 agrees at 9 bases. CDR1 and CDR2 (germline): LNHDA, SQIVND (reference sequence). The J segment lost 9 bases and the V segment lost 5 bases, leaving 8 bases of the junction unmatched. The CDR3 length is 14 residues. The CDR3 reads CASSGDREYGPQHF. The CDR3 DNA reads TGTGCCAGTAGTGGGGACAGGGAGTATGGGCCCCAGCATTTT.

The chain uses TRBV6-1 and TRBJ1-3; tentatively, D is TRBD1 (5 bases). V was cut by 0 bases and J by 8 bases, with 8 bases left in between. The CDR3 contains 13 residues. CDR1 and CDR2 (germline): MNHNS, SASEGT. CDR3 in amino acids: CASSEAGVYTIYF. The CDR3 nucleotides read TGTGCCAGCAGTGAAGCGGGGGTTTACACCATATATTTT.

The table lists this clone with a count of one. The CDR3 coding sequence is TGTGCCTGGATCTCTAGGCGGACCCATGGCTACACCTTC. Its translation is CAWISRRTHGYTF. The genes are TRBV30 and TRBJ1-2; no reliable D call. Trimming removed 4 bases at V and 6 bases at J, with 15 bases between. The CDR3 is made up of 13 amino acids. CDR1 and CDR2 from the germline V gene are GTSNPN and SVGIG (reference sequence).

The chain carries TRBV7-9 and TRBJ1-1; D possibly corresponds to TRBD1 (6 bases). This CDR3 is built from 14 residues. Trimming cost V 0 bases and J 3 bases, with 8 bases left between them. In germline, CDR1 is SEHNR, CDR2 FQNEAQ (reference sequence). DNA for the CDR3: TGTGCCAGCAGCTTAGCATGGACAGACACTGAAGCTTTCTTT. It codes for CASSLAWTDTEAFF.

This clone appeared a few times. CDR3 nucleotides: TGTGCCACCAGCAGAGGGGTGATTTGGAGTAATTCACCCCTCCACTTT. This codes for CATSRGVIWSNSPLHF. The chain links TRBV15 to TRBJ1-6, with D unclear. CDR3 length: 16 residues. The ends were cut back, 1 base at V and 6 bases at J, with 13 bases in the middle. From germline, CDR1 is LNHNV and CDR2 YYDKDF (reference sequence). The full variable domain, with the rest looked up from reference TRBV15 and TRBJ1-6, is DAMVIQNPRYQVTQFGKPVTLSCSQTLNHNVMYWYQQKSSQAPKLLFHYYDKDFNNEADTPDNFQSRRPNTSFCFLDIRSPGLGDTAMYLCATSRGVIWSNSPLHFGNGTRLTVT.

The gene calls are TRBV3-1 (or the pseudogene TRBV3-2) and TRBJ1-2; D might be TRBD1 (5 bases). Germline V gene data show CDR1 as LGHDT and CDR2 as YNNKEL (reference sequence). This CDR3 region has 18 residues. Trimming pared 4 bases from V and 4 bases from J, leaving 25 bases between. The CDR3 loop is CASSLQGDPQINLYGYTF. The CDR3 nucleotides are TGTGCCAGCAGCCTACAAGGGGACCCCCAGATTAACCTCTATGGCTACACCTTC.

V usage is TRBV18 and J usage is TRBJ2-7; possible D gene TRBD1, 6 bases. Germline-derived CDR1 and CDR2 are KGHSH and LQKENI. V lost 6 bases, J lost 0 bases, and 15 bases lay in between. This CDR3 has 15 amino acids. The CDR3 reads CASSHRQESSYEQYF. In DNA, the CDR3 is TGTGCCAGCTCCCACCGACAGGAAAGCTCCTACGAGCAGTACTTC. Filled out from reference TRBV18 and TRBJ2-7, the complete variable domain reads NAGVMQNPRHLVRRRGQEARLRCSPMKGHSHVYWYRQLPEEGLKFMVYLQKENIIDESGMPKERFSAEFPKEGPSILRIQQVVRGDSAAYFCASSHRQESSYEQYFGPGTRLTVT.

The chain links TRBV5-6 to TRBJ2-7; D is perhaps TRBD1 or TRBD2 (5 bases each). The CDR3 spans 12 residues. V lost 4 bases, J lost 6 bases, and 11 bases lay in between. Germline lookup yields CDR1 SGHDT and CDR2 YYEEEE. This CDR3 reads CASSRTGGEQYF. CDR3 nucleotide sequence: TGTGCCAGCAGCCGGACTGGGGGCGAGCAGTACTTC.

The rearrangement uses TRBV6-1 and TRBJ2-1; D is ambiguous. There are 15 residues in the CDR3. Deletions cut 3 bases from V and 0 bases from J, with 9 bases between. Germline lookup yields CDR1 MNHNS and CDR2 SASEGT. This chain's CDR3 is CASSDPRISYNEQFF. The CDR3 region has the DNA TGTGCCAGCAGTGACCCACGGATCTCCTACAATGAGCAGTTCTTC.

J is TRBJ1-2 and V is TRBV5-6, with D possibly TRBD1 on 5 matching bases. The CDR3 extends over 15 amino acids. Trimming took off 3 bases at V and 4 bases at J, with 16 bases between the two ends. The V gene's germline CDR1 is SGHDT and CDR2 YYEEEE. The CDR3 sequence is CASSSVARAAYGYTF. In DNA, the CDR3 is TGTGCCAGCAGCTCGGTGGCCAGGGCCGCCTATGGCTACACCTTC.

The chain joins TRBV5-4 to TRBJ2-1; no definite D call. CDR3 length: 12 amino acids. Trimming took 10 bases from V and 7 from J, leaving 15 bases between them. Germline assignment: CDR1 SGHNT and CDR2 YYREEE (reference sequence). In DNA form, the CDR3 reads TGTGCCTTTACCAGGTTTGGAAATGAGCAGTTCTTC. This codes for CAFTRFGNEQFF.

This clone occurred once. The chain employs TRBV18 and TRBJ2-1; 10 positions agree with TRBD2. The CDR3 consists of 15 residues. In germline, CDR1 is KGHSH, CDR2 LQKENI. J gave up 6 bases and V 3 bases, and 5 bases lay outside the gene matches. CDR3 amino acids: CASSPSGGAINEQFF. CDR3 coding DNA: TGTGCCAGCTCACCCAGCGGGGGGGCCATCAATGAGCAGTTCTTC. Complete variable domain (other parts from reference TRBV18 and TRBJ2-1): NAGVMQNPRHLVRRRGQEARLRCSPMKGHSHVYWYRQLPEEGLKFMVYLQKENIIDESGMPKERFSAEFPKEGPSILRIQQVVRGDSAAYFCASSPSGGAINEQFFGPGTRLTVL.

V and J are TRBV19 and TRBJ2-1, with D possibly matching TRBD2 (7 bases). Trimming stripped 3 bases from V and 4 bases from J, with 10 bases between. Germline assignment: CDR1 LNHDA and CDR2 SQIVND (reference sequence). The CDR3 runs 14 residues. The CDR3 sequence is CASSIGGLYNEQFF. The CDR3 DNA follows: TGTGCCAGTAGTATCGGGGGGCTGTACAATGAGCAGTTCTTC.

This clone has only one observation. The chain couples TRBV6-5 to TRBJ1-2; D gene ambiguous. The CDR3 extends over 13 amino acids. Germline V lookup: CDR1 MNHEY, CDR2 SVGAGI. The V end was cut by 6 bases, the J end by 5 bases, with 13 bases between. The CDR3 sequence: CASSQDGVYGYTF. The CDR3 DNA reads as TGTGCCAGCAGCCAGGACGGGGTGTATGGCTACACCTTC.

This clone was found once. This rearrangement joins TRBV2 to TRBJ2-2; D possibly uses TRBD1 or TRBD2 (5 bases each). Germline V lookup: CDR1 SNHLY, CDR2 FYNNEI. The V gene lost 2 bases and the J gene lost 6 bases, with 7 bases spanning the gap. The CDR3 is 13 amino acids. In DNA, the CDR3 is TGTGCCAGCAGTGAAATGGGGGCCGGGGAGCTGTTTTTT. This sequence encodes CASSEMGAGELFF.

As to this clone: The same CDR3 can be traced to other DNA sequences in this sample. The CDR3 sequence: CASSLGGGTEAFF. CDR3 sequence (DNA): TGCGCCAGCAGCCTTGGCGGAGGAACTGAAGCTTTCTTT. The J gene is TRBJ1-1, the V gene TRBV5-1; unclear D gene. The germline V gene has CDR1 SGHRS and CDR2 YFSETQ. There are 13 residues in the CDR3. V lost 4 bases, J lost 5 bases, and 12 bases lay in between. Looking up the rest from reference TRBV5-1 and TRBJ1-1 gives the full variable domain: KAGVTQTPRYLIKTRGQQVTLSCSPISGHRSVSWYQQTPGQGLQFLFEYFSETQRNKGNFPGRFSGRQFSNSRSEMNVSTLELGDSALYLCASSLGGGTEAFFGQGTRLTVV.

The gene calls are TRBV2 and TRBJ1-1; D call uncertain. Trimming took 7 bases from V and 3 from J, leaving 9 bases between them. Germline lookup yields CDR1 SNHLY and CDR2 FYNNEI. This CDR3 spans 12 amino acids. The CDR3 loop is CASTSRDTEAFF. The CDR3 bases are TGTGCCAGCACCTCTAGGGACACTGAAGCTTTCTTT.

The chain couples TRBV27 to TRBJ2-7; a weak D match, TRBD1 (5 bases). The CDR3 extends over 14 amino acids. The V end was cut by 6 bases, the J end by 0 bases, with 12 bases between. Per germline, CDR1 MNHEY and CDR2 SMNVEV (reference sequence). In DNA form, the CDR3 reads TGTGCCAGCAGGAAGAGACAGATCTCCTACGAGCAGTACTTC. This encodes CASRKRQISYEQYF.

This clone was detected once. A much larger clone differs by one base, so this may be a read error. The chain carries TRBV5-5 and TRBJ2-1; D is ambiguous. The length of the CDR3 is 11 residues. From germline, CDR1 is SGHKS and CDR2 YYEKEE (reference sequence). This CDR3 reads CASSSNNEQFF. The DNA for the CDR3 is TGTGCCAGCAGCTCCAACAATGAGCAGTTCTTC.

The V gene is TRBV6-6, the J gene TRBJ1-2, with TRBD1 as a possible D gene (6 bases). The CDR3 sequence is 12 residues long. V was shortened by 6 bases and J by 7 bases, with 12 bases between the two germline ends. Germline V gene data show CDR1 as MNHNY and CDR2 as SVGAGI (reference sequence). The chain's CDR3 is CASRNRVAGYTF. For the CDR3, the DNA is TGTGCCAGCAGGAACAGGGTCGCTGGCTACACCTTC.